This T cell receptor beta chain was sequenced in a study of shared clonotypes between healthy human individuals. Study observations and caveats: When naive CD4 clonotypes were compared across a handful of donors, approximately 4.9% were shared.

It was CD45RO-negative cells, positively selected for CCR7, that made up naive CD8 cells, with terminally differentiated effector memory CD45RA+ cells excluded. TCRdb's copy holds only in-frame clones and misses some; the assay was immunoSEQ multiplex PCR. The table includes around 1,900,000 clones, around 93% detected once. This CDR3 is 15 amino acids long. Trimming stripped 0 bases from V and 3 bases from J, with 12 bases between. Germline CDR1 and CDR2: MNHNS and SASEGT. Worth noting for this clone: Antigen specificity is unknown.

The clonotype originates from a young man in good health. Some clones in this sample may be carry-over from other donors' samples. Sequencing input: naive CD8+ T cells from PBMCs. V is TRBV6-1 and J is TRBJ2-7; D unresolved. CDR3 bases: TGTGCCAGCAGTGAAGCTTCCACCACTCTCTACGAGCAGTACTTC. It codes for CASSEASTTLYEQYF.